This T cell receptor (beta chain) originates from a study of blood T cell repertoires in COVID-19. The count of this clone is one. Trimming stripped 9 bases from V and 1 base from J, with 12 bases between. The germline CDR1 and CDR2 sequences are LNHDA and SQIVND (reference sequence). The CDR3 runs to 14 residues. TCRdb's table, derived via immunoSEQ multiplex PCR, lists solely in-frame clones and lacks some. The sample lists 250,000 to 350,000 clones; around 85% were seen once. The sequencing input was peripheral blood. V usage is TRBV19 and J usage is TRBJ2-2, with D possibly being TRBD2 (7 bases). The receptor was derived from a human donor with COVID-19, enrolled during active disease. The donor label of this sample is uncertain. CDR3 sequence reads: CASTRGQNTGELFF. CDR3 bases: TGTGCCAGCACGCGGGGGCAGAACACCGGGGAGCTGTTTTTT.